The 16 T cell receptor beta chains below come from one sample, sequenced in a study of T-cell reconstitution after alpha-beta-depleted transplantation in children. Unique molecular identifiers were incorporated into the prepared TCRbeta library. TCRdb reanalysed the PCR reads using MiXCR and keeps one entry per CDR3 protein. The repertoire holds some 640,000 distinct CDR3 sequences, with approximately 16% as singletons. Specimen: PBMCs from the stem cell graft donor, collected from the stem cell graft. These TCRs come from a human donor who donated a stem cell graft to a child with acute myeloid leukemia.

This chain uses TRBV5-1 with TRBJ1-1; tentatively, D is TRBD1 (5 bases). This CDR3 contains 16 residues. Trimming removed 4 bases from V and 1 base from J, with 17 bases in between. Germline V gene data show CDR1 as SGHRS and CDR2 as YFSETQ. The CDR3 DNA reads TGCGCCAGCAGCCCCTTTATGGGGGAGGCGAACACTGAAGCTTTCTTT. It is translated as CASSPFMGEANTEAFF.

The chain couples TRBV11-3 to TRBJ2-1; D call uncertain. Germline V gene data show CDR1 as SGHNT and CDR2 as YENEEA. The ends were cut back, 8 bases at V and 5 bases at J, with 4 bases in the middle. The CDR3 loop spans 10 amino acids. The CDR3 DNA is TGTGCCAGCGGCAACAATGAGCAGTTCTTC. It yields the protein CASGNNEQFF.

The chain uses TRBV12-3 or TRBV12-4 and TRBJ1-1; D ambiguous. There are 12 residues in the CDR3. V was clipped by 6 bases and J by 5 bases, with 10 bases between them. The CDR3 reads CASSPLLTEAFF. CDR3 in DNA: TGTGCCAGCAGCCCTCTTTTGACTGAAGCTTTCTTT.

This clonotype has ten or more counts. This chain links TRBV20-1 with TRBJ2-7; no definite D call. Germline V CDR1 and CDR2: DFQATT, SNEGSKA (reference sequence). V shed 6 bases and J shed 3 bases, with 12 bases lying between them. This CDR3 has 12 amino acids. The DNA of the CDR3 is TGCAGTGCCAAGGACGGGTACTACGAGCAGTACTTC. Protein sequence: CSAKDGYYEQYF.

There are a few counts of this clonotype. V and J are TRBV6-1 and TRBJ1-6; D remains unclear. V gave up 3 bases and J gave up 9 bases, with 12 bases separating them. The CDR3 runs 14 residues. Looked up from germline, CDR1 is MNHNS and CDR2 is SASEGT. This CDR3 reads CASSEGFVGSPLHF. Written as DNA, the CDR3 is TGTGCCAGCAGTGAGGGGTTTGTCGGTTCACCCCTCCACTTT.

Comments on this clonotype: One end of the junction fails to match germline, which may point to a read error. This chain uses TRBV5-1 with TRBJ2-3, with TRBD2 matching over 7 bases. CDR1 is SGHRS, CDR2 YFSETQ, per germline. The CDR3 spans 15 residues. The DNA for the CDR3 is TGCGCCAGCAGCCTATTCGGGGGGAGCACAGATACGGAGTATTTT. As protein: CASSLFGGSTDTEYF.

This clonotype was recorded many times. CDR3 in DNA: TGTGCCAGCAGCTTGGACGTGACAGGGCAAGAGACCCAGTACTTC. This codes for CASSLDVTGQETQYF. The gene calls are TRBV5-5 and TRBJ2-5; 7 bases fit TRBD1. This CDR3 comprises 15 residues. J was trimmed by 2 bases and V by 0 bases; bases with no gene match: 4. CDR1 is SGHKS, CDR2 YYEKEE, per germline (reference sequence).

This clonotype has a single count. This clone may be a read error of a much larger clone one base away. The rearrangement links TRBV20-1 to TRBJ1-1, with D unclear. The CDR3 is made up of 13 amino acids. V dropped 6 bases and J dropped 4 bases, with 15 bases sitting between them. From germline, CDR1 is DFQATT and CDR2 SNEGSKA (reference sequence). CDR3 loop: CSARNSVGTEAFF. DNA of the CDR3: TGCAGTGCCCGAAACAGTGTGGGCACTGAAGCTTTCTTT.

This clonotype was seen at least ten times. The CDR3 nucleotides read TGTGCCAGCAGTTCTGGCCCCATGAACACTGAAGCTTTCTTT. The encoded protein is CASSSGPMNTEAFF. The rearrangement uses TRBV6-2 or TRBV6-3 and TRBJ1-1; unclear D gene. V dropped 4 bases and J dropped 0 bases, with 9 bases sitting between them. Germline loops: CDR1 MNHEY, CDR2 SVGEGT. CDR3 length equals 14 residues.

Many counts were recorded for this clonotype. The J gene is TRBJ2-7, the V gene TRBV7-9; D call uncertain. Germline V lookup: CDR1 SEHNR, CDR2 FQNEAQ (reference sequence). V shed 3 bases and J shed 4 bases, with 10 bases lying between them. CDR3 size: 13 residues. The CDR3 coding sequence is TGTGCCAGCAGCTTGGCGGCAGAGTACGAGCAGTACGTC. It is translated as CASSLAAEYEQYV.

This clonotype was recorded a few times. The rearrangement joins TRBV4-2 to TRBJ1-2; D is undetermined. This CDR3 region has 14 residues. The germline V gene has CDR1 LGHNA and CDR2 YNFKEQ. Trimming cost V 1 base and J 4 bases, with 10 bases left between them. The CDR3 loop reads CASSQGGRPYGYTF. In DNA, the CDR3 is TGTGCCAGCAGCCAAGGAGGTCGCCCCTATGGCTACACCTTC.

This clonotype was detected only a few times. The rearrangement uses TRBV10-3 and TRBJ2-7; D is tentatively TRBD1 or TRBD2 (5 bases each). V lost 5 bases and J lost 4, with 9 bases in between. Germline V gene data show CDR1 as ENHRY and CDR2 as SYGVKD. This CDR3 comprises 12 residues. The CDR3 sequence: CAISQGPYEQYV. CDR3 nucleotide sequence: TGTGCCATCAGTCAGGGACCATACGAGCAGTACGTC.

For this clonotype: A read error is possible here, since a much larger clone lies one base away. This likely comes from a read error, as the CDR3 has no conserved phenylalanine or tryptophan at its end. CDR3 coding DNA: TGTGCCAGCAGTTCCCCCATCTCTAGCGGGGGAGCCAGGGAGACCCAGTACTTA. Translating it yields CASSSPISSGGARETQYL. V and J are TRBV6-2 or TRBV6-3 and TRBJ2-5, with 10 bases matching TRBD2. The trim removed 4 bases at V and 5 bases at J, leaving 16 bases unmatched. This CDR3 has 18 amino acids. The V gene's germline CDR1 is MNHEY and CDR2 SVGEGT.

This clonotype was counted at least ten times. The chain combines TRBV20-1 with TRBJ1-1; D gene unclear. CDR1 is DFQATT, CDR2 SNEGSKA, per germline (reference sequence). This CDR3 spans 14 amino acids. Trimming stripped 1 base from V and 0 bases from J, with 9 bases between. The CDR3 loop is CSARAGSVNTEAFF. CDR3 nucleotide sequence: TGCAGTGCTAGAGCGGGATCCGTGAACACTGAAGCTTTCTTT.

This clonotype was recorded a few times. This chain joins TRBV5-1 and TRBJ1-1, with D perhaps matching TRBD1 (5 bases). Per the germline V gene, CDR1 is SGHRS and CDR2 is YFSETQ. This CDR3 comprises 16 residues. V dropped 0 bases and J dropped 0 bases, with 12 bases sitting between them. CDR3 nucleotides: TGCGCCAGCAGCTTGGCAGGGATTGGGATGAACACTGAAGCTTTCTTT. As protein: CASSLAGIGMNTEAFF. The variable domain in full, with the rest retrieved from reference TRBV5-1 and TRBJ1-1, is KAGVTQTPRYLIKTRGQQVTLSCSPISGHRSVSWYQQTPGQGLQFLFEYFSETQRNKGNFPGRFSGRQFSNSRSEMNVSTLELGDSALYLCASSLAGIGMNTEAFFGQGTRLTVV.

V and J are TRBV20-1 and TRBJ1-5; 7 bases line up with TRBD1. Losses at the gene ends were 5 bases for V and 4 bases for J; bases not matched to a gene: 11. This CDR3 spans 15 amino acids. CDR1 is DFQATT, CDR2 SNEGSKA, per germline (reference sequence). CDR3 sequence: CSADPTGTGNQPQHF. The CDR3, as DNA: TGCAGTGCTGATCCGACAGGGACGGGGAATCAGCCCCAGCATTTT.